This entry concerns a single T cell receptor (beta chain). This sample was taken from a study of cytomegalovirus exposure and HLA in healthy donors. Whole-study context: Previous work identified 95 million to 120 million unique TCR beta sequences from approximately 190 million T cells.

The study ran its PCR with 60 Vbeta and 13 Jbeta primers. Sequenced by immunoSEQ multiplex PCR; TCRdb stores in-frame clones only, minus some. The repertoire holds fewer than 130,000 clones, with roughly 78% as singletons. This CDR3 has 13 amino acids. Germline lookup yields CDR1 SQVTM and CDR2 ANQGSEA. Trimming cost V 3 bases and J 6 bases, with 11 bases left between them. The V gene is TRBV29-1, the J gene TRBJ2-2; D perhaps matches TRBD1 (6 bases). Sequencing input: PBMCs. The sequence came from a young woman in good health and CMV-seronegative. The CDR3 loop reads CSVESDSAGELFF. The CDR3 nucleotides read TGCAGCGTTGAGTCGGACAGCGCCGGGGAGCTGTTTTTT.